The clone carrying this T cell receptor beta chain was found a few times. Its target is not known. The data stem from a study of T cells in Graves' hyperthyroidism and ophthalmopathy. The CDR3 runs 12 residues. Germline V gives CDR1 SGHRS, CDR2 YFSETQ. Trimming cost V 7 bases and J 10 bases, with 15 bases left between them. Patients with uncontrolled infections, other autoimmune diseases, pregnancy or lactation were excluded. Study-level points and caveats: Stable hyperthyroidism was told apart from ophthalmopathy by a model built on 13 V-J features.

The investigators amplified TCR beta CDR3 regions from RNA transcripts. The TCR CDR3 first-round RT-PCR relied on the HTBI primer set. TCRdb reprocessed the multiplex PCR reads via MiXCR and lists one record per CDR3 protein. The table records hundreds of thousands of distinct CDR3 sequences, approximately 15% of them present only once. The V and J genes are TRBV5-1 and TRBJ2-1; either TRBD1 or TRBD2 may fit D (6 bases each). This TCR came from a woman aged 45-65 years with Graves' ophthalmopathy. The specimen sequenced was blood. CDR3 bases: TGCGCCAGCCAACAGGGACTTGGGGAGCAGTTCTTC. This gives the protein CASQQGLGEQFF.